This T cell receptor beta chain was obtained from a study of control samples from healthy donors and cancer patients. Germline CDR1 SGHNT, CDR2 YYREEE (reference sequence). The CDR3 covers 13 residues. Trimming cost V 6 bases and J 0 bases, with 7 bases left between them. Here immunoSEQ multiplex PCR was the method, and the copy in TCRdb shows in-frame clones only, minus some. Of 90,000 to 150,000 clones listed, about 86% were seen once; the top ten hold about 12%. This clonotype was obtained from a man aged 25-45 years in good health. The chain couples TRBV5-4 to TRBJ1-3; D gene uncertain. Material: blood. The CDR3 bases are TGTGCCAGCACAGGTCCCTCTGGAAACACCATATATTTT. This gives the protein CASTGPSGNTIYF.